The clone carrying this T cell receptor (beta chain) occurred a few times. Its antigen is as yet unknown. Libraries were made from TCR beta cDNA, and they carried unique molecular identifiers. TCRdb recomputed calls from the PCR reads with MiXCR, one row per CDR3 protein. Of 450,000 to 650,000 distinct CDR3 sequences listed, 44% are singletons. V was cut by 4 bases and J by 0 bases, with 10 bases left in between. Germline V gives CDR1 SQVTM, CDR2 ANQGSEA. The length of the CDR3 is 14 residues. The entry originates in a study of post-analysis software for immune sequencing data. In the study overall: Recorded subtypes: relapsing-remitting, secondary progressive, progressive-relapsing; some patients unannotated. Broader study findings: Controls significantly exceeded multiple sclerosis patients in normalized Chao1 diversity. Controls had lower frequencies than patients of a few TRBV segments, which included TRBV5-6, TRBV5-1 and TRBV20-1.

This TCR came from a girl aged 10 to 17 with multiple sclerosis. Sample: blood. The chain is built from TRBV29-1 and TRBJ2-4, with no clear D. CDR3 residues: CSVGGVLAKNIQYF. Written as DNA, the CDR3 is TGCAGCGTTGGAGGCGTGCTAGCCAAAAACATTCAGTACTTC. The whole variable domain, filled in from reference TRBV29-1 and TRBJ2-4, reads SAVISQKPSRDICQRGTSLTIQCQVDSQVTMMFWYRQQPGQSLTLIATANQGSEATYESGFVIDKFPISRPNLTFSTLTVSNMSPEDSSIYLCSVGGVLAKNIQYFGAGTRLSVL.